A selection of T cell receptor beta chains follows, all from one sample in a study of T cells in localized non-small cell lung cancer. Repertoires were generated with immunoSEQ multiplex PCR, while TCRdb's copy carries only in-frame clones and drops some. The sample lists 50,000 to 65,000 clones, around 81% occurring once. The sequencing used PBMCs, collected before any cancer treatment. These receptors all stem from a woman aged 40-75 years with stage II lung adenocarcinoma. Each CDR3 is given with its conserved first and last residue. The order of the fields is D gene, clone size, V gene, J gene, CDR3 DNA, CDR3 protein. The D gene is left open where the match is weak. Clone size is given for some rows only: seen once, a few or many times, or a class if the clone is expanded.

D: .; size: .; V: TRBV5-6; J: TRBJ1-1; DNA: TGTGCCAGCGAAGGAGGGCTGGGTTGGAACACTGAAGCTTTCTTT; CDR3: CASEGGLGWNTEAFF
D: .; size: .; V: TRBV7-9; J: TRBJ1-5; DNA: TGTGCCAGCAGCTTTCAGGGCAATCAGCCCCAGCATTTT; CDR3: CASSFQGNQPQHF
D: TRBD2; size: .; V: TRBV20-1; J: TRBJ2-1; DNA: TGCAGTGCCCGGGGGGGCGATGAGCAGTTCTTC; CDR3: CSARGGDEQFF
D: .; size: .; V: TRBV6-6; J: TRBJ1-3; DNA: TGTGCCAGCAGTTACTCGAGGGGCTCTGGAAACACCATATATTTT; CDR3: CASSYSRGSGNTIYF
D: TRBD2; size: .; V: TRBV5-4; J: TRBJ2-1; DNA: TGTGCCAGCAGCTCTAGCGGGGGGGTTCGCAATGAGCAGTTCTTC; CDR3: CASSSSGGVRNEQFF
D: TRBD1; size: .; V: TRBV4-2; J: TRBJ1-2; DNA: TGTGCCAGCAGCCAGGATCGGACAGGAGCCGTTTTTAACTATGGCTACACCTTC; CDR3: CASSQDRTGAVFNYGYTF
D: TRBD1; size: .; V: TRBV11-2; J: TRBJ1-1; DNA: TGTGCCAGCAGCTTATGGACAGGGAGGGATGAAGCTTTCTTT; CDR3: CASSLWTGRDEAFF
D: .; size: few; V: TRBV27; J: TRBJ2-1; DNA: TGTGCCAGCATAAGATTCTACAATGAGCAGTTCTTC; CDR3: CASIRFYNEQFF
D: .; size: .; V: TRBV1; J: TRBJ2-7; DNA: TGCACCGGAGGGAGTAGCGGGGATAGCTCCTACGAGCAGTACTTC; CDR3: CTGGSSGDSSYEQYF
D: .; size: .; V: TRBV7-9; J: TRBJ2-1; DNA: TGTGCCAGCAGCGCGTCCGGGACGGAGAGCGTGCAGTTCTTC; CDR3: CASSASGTESVQFF
D: .; size: .; V: TRBV15; J: TRBJ2-1; DNA: TGTGCCACCAGCATTAGACTAGTCGTAGAGCAGTTCTTC; CDR3: CATSIRLVVEQFF